The sequence of this T cell receptor (beta chain) was determined in a study of T cells expressing NK-cell markers. TCRdb reprocessed the 5' RACE reads and reports one entry per CDR3 protein, with no DNA. Its listing shows about 160,000 distinct CDR3 sequences. Of note for this clonotype: Its antigen is still unknown.

The V gene's germline CDR1 is SGHDT and CDR2 YYEEEE. CDR3 length: 16 residues. Findings of the study overall: The CD3+CD56-NKG2C+ fraction of a handful of donors was likewise dominated by these clonotypes.

Sequenced sample: blood T cells: a sorted CD56 or NKG2C T cell subset, CD4+ or CD8+ T cells, or bulk PBMC T cells (not recorded which). The rearrangement links TRBV5-6 to TRBJ2-5; TCRdb names TRBD1, which stays unverified in the absence of DNA. This clonotype originated in a woman aged 18-70 years in good health. CDR3 protein: CASSLLGTGVRETQYF. Full variable domain (rest looked up from reference TRBV5-6 and TRBJ2-5): DAGVTQSPTHLIKTRGQQVTLRCSPKSGHDTVSWYQQALGQGPQFIFQYYEEEERQRGNFPDRFSGHQFPNYSSELNVNALLLGDSALYLCASSLLGTGVRETQYFGPGTRLLVL.